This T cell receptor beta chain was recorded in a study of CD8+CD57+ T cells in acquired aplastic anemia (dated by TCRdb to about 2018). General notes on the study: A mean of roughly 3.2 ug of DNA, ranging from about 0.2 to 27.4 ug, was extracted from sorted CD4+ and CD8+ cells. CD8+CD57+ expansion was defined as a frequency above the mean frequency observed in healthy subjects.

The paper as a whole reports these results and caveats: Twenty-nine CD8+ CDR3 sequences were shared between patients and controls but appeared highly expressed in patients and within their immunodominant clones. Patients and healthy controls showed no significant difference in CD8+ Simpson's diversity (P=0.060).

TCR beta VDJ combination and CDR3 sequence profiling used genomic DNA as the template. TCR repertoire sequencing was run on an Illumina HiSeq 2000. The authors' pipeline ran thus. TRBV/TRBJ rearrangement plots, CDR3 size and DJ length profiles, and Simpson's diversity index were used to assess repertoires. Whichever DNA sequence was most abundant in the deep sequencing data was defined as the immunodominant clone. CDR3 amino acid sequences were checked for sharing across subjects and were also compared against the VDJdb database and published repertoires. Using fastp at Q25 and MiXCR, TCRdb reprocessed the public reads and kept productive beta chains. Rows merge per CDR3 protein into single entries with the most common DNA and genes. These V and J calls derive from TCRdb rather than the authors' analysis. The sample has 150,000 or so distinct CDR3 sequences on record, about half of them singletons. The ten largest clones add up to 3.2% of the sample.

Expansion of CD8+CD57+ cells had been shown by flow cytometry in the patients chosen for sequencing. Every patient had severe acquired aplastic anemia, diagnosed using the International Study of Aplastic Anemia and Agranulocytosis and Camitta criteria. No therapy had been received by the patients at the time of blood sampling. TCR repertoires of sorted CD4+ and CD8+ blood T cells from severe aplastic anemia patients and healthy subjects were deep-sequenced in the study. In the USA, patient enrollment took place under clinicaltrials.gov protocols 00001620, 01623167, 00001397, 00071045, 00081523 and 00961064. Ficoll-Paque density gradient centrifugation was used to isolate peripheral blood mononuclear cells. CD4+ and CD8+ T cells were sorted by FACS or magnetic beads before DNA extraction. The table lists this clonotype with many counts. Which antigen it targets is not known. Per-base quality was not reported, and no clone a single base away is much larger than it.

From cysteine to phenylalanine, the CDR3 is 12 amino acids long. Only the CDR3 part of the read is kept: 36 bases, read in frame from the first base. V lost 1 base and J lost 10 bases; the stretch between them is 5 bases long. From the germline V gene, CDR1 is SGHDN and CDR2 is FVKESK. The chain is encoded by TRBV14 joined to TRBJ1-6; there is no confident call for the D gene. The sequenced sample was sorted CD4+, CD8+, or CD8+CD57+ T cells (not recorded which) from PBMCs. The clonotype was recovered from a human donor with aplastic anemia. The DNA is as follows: TGTGCCAGCAGCCAAGCACGCTCACCCCTCCACTTT. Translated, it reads CASSQARSPLHF.